The 10 T cell receptor beta chains below come from one sample, sequenced in a study of graft-versus-host responses after intestinal transplantation. Profiling relied on immunoSEQ multiplex PCR, and the TCRdb table lists in-frame clones only, not all of them. The sample gives about 80,000 clones, 92% of which show up once; about 0.67% is in the top ten. The sequencing here drew on PBMCs, taken 98 days after intestinal transplantation. Every receptor here comes from a human patient who received an intestinal transplant, so some T cells may come from the graft donor.

The J gene is TRBJ2-2, the V gene TRBV2; 13 nucleotides line up with TRBD2. CDR1 is SNHLY and CDR2 is FYNNEI in the germline V gene. V shed 3 bases and J 7 bases; nucleotides not matched to a gene: 8. The CDR3 contains 17 residues. CDR3 DNA: TGTGCCAGCAGTGACGGACTAGCGGGAGACCGGGACGGGGAGCTGTTTTTT. It encodes CASSDGLAGDRDGELFF.

This chain connects TRBV28 to TRBJ2-7; unclear D gene. Per the germline V gene, CDR1 is MDHEN and CDR2 is SYDVKM. V was shortened by 5 bases and J by 3 bases, with 5 bases between the two germline ends. CDR3 size: 11 residues. The CDR3 sequence: CASSLVYEQYF. CDR3 DNA sequence: TGTGCCAGCAGTCTAGTCTACGAGCAGTACTTC.

This chain connects TRBV6-1 to TRBJ1-1; D possibly corresponds to TRBD1 (5 bases). Looked up from germline, CDR1 is MNHNS and CDR2 is SASEGT. V dropped 4 bases and J dropped 6 bases, with 18 bases sitting between them. The CDR3 covers 15 residues. The CDR3 is CASSVPPVGVAEAFF. CDR3 DNA sequence: TGTGCCAGCAGTGTTCCCCCGGTAGGGGTCGCTGAAGCTTTCTTT.

J is TRBJ1-4 and V is TRBV28; 8 bases map to TRBD1. Unmatched junction bases numbered 8, after V lost 3 bases and J lost 2 bases. The CDR3 consists of 17 residues. Germline CDR1 is MDHEN and CDR2 is SYDVKM. The CDR3 is CASSFSLPGGTNEKLFF. As DNA, the CDR3 is TGTGCCAGCAGTTTCTCCCTACCAGGGGGCACTAATGAAAAACTGTTTTTT.

The count of this clone is one. This chain connects TRBV19 to TRBJ2-3; D is possibly TRBD1 (6 bases). Per germline, CDR1 LNHDA and CDR2 SQIVND (reference sequence). Trimming shortened V by 0 bases and J by 0 bases, and 7 bases separated the two germline ends. The CDR3 is 15 amino acids. CDR3 sequence (DNA): TGTGCCAGTAGTATAGAGGGGGCTAGCACAGATACGCAGTATTTT. Translating it yields CASSIEGASTDTQYF.

V gene TRBV6-5 combines with J gene TRBJ1-1; tentative D call: TRBD1 (6 bases). V gave up 5 bases and J gave up 3 bases, with 13 bases separating them. The CDR3 length is 14 residues. CDR1 and CDR2 from the germline V gene are MNHEY and SVGAGI. CDR3 sequence reads: CASSPQGRDTEAFF. The CDR3 region has the DNA TGTGCCAGCAGTCCCCAGGGGAGGGACACTGAAGCTTTCTTT.

The genes are TRBV20-1 and TRBJ2-5; D gene uncertain. Trimming took 6 bases from V and 5 from J, leaving 10 bases between them. The germline V gene has CDR1 DFQATT and CDR2 SNEGSKA (reference sequence). CDR3 size: 11 residues. CDR3 protein: CSAIESETQYF. CDR3 nucleotides: TGCAGTGCCATAGAGTCGGAGACCCAGTACTTC.

The chain couples TRBV2 to TRBJ2-2; D might be TRBD2 (5 bases). Between the trimmed V and J ends, which lost 0 bases and 7 bases, there was a span of 21 bases. The germline V gene encodes CDR1 SNHLY and CDR2 FYNNEI. This CDR3 is 18 amino acids long. Written as DNA, the CDR3 is TGTGCCAGCAGTGAAGCGCTTCTCGGCAGATCAGGAGGCGGGGAGCTGTTTTTT. It translates to CASSEALLGRSGGGELFF.

The chain recombines TRBV5-6 with TRBJ1-5; TRBD1 is a possible D gene (6 bases). Germline loops: CDR1 SGHDT, CDR2 YYEEEE. This CDR3 has 16 amino acids. Between the trimmed V and J ends, which lost 0 bases and 0 bases, there was a span of 10 bases. As DNA, the CDR3 is TGTGCCAGCAGCTTGGCAGGACAGTATAGCAATCAGCCCCAGCATTTT. Its protein is CASSLAGQYSNQPQHF.

The chain combines TRBV7-2 with TRBJ2-7, with D hard to call. In germline, CDR1 is SGHTA, CDR2 FQGNSA. There are 12 residues in the CDR3. The germline V and J ends were trimmed by 5 bases and 3 bases, with 8 bases remaining between them. This chain's CDR3 is CASSLDNYEQYF. As DNA, the CDR3 is TGTGCCAGCAGCCTTGACAACTACGAGCAGTACTTC.